These T cell receptor beta chains were read from a single sample in a study of T-cell memory formation after mild COVID-19. MiXCR, applied by TCRdb to the 5' RACE reads, yields one record per CDR3 protein. This sample yields under 700,000 distinct CDR3 sequences, of which roughly 21% are seen a single time; roughly an eighth belongs to the top ten. Sequencing used PBMCs or a T cell subset sorted from them (not recorded which). These receptors all stem from an adult woman who had mild COVID-19 (a few samples of this study predate the infection). Cell type and time point are not known. Each CDR3 is given with its conserved first and last residue. A D gene is named only where the DNA matches it firmly. Expanded clones are given a class, and other clones once, few, many or no size at all.

v_gene: TRBV19; abundance: .; d_gene: .; j_gene: TRBJ2-7; CDR3aa: CASSFGTTLSEQYF; CDR3nt: TGTGCCAGTAGCTTCGGGACAACCCTATCCGAGCAGTACTTC
v_gene: TRBV6-1; abundance: .; d_gene: TRBD2; j_gene: TRBJ2-7; CDR3aa: CASSTGLAGYYEQYF; CDR3nt: TGTGCCAGCAGCACGGGACTAGCGGGATACTACGAGCAGTACTTC
v_gene: TRBV4-1; abundance: .; d_gene: .; j_gene: TRBJ1-4; CDR3aa: CASSQDLAATNEKLFF; CDR3nt: TGCGCCAGCAGCCAAGACCTGGCAGCAACTAATGAAAAACTGTTTTTT
v_gene: TRBV12-3/TRBV12-4; abundance: .; d_gene: .; j_gene: TRBJ1-1; CDR3aa: CASSPSGDEAFF; CDR3nt: TGTGCCAGCAGTCCATCAGGGGATGAAGCTTTCTTT
v_gene: TRBV6-5; abundance: .; d_gene: .; j_gene: TRBJ1-1; CDR3aa: CASSYSGREAFF; CDR3nt: TGTGCCAGCAGTTACTCGGGGCGTGAAGCTTTCTTT
v_gene: TRBV3-1; abundance: .; d_gene: .; j_gene: TRBJ2-7; CDR3aa: CASGQGGIEQYF; CDR3nt: TGTGCCAGCGGGCAGGGGGGAATCGAGCAGTACTTC
v_gene: TRBV4-3; abundance: few; d_gene: .; j_gene: TRBJ2-7; CDR3aa: CASSQGTGLAYEQYF; CDR3nt: TGCGCCAGCAGCCAAGGTACAGGGTTAGCCTACGAGCAGTACTTC
v_gene: TRBV3-1; abundance: .; d_gene: .; j_gene: TRBJ1-6; CDR3aa: CASSQGPPPLHF; CDR3nt: TGTGCCAGCAGCCAAGGACCTCCACCCCTCCACTTT
v_gene: TRBV29-1; abundance: .; d_gene: .; j_gene: TRBJ1-2; CDR3aa: CSVEGSGGGYTF; CDR3nt: TGCAGCGTTGAGGGATCGGGGGGTGGCTACACCTTC
v_gene: TRBV18; abundance: .; d_gene: .; j_gene: TRBJ1-1; CDR3aa: CASCGTRNTEAFF; CDR3nt: TGTGCCAGCTGTGGGACGCGGAACACTGAAGCTTTCTTT
v_gene: TRBV7-9; abundance: .; d_gene: .; j_gene: TRBJ2-5; CDR3aa: CASSLVGGGRDQETQYF; CDR3nt: TGTGCCAGCAGCTTAGTGGGCGGTGGCAGGGATCAAGAGACCCAGTACTTC
v_gene: TRBV10-2; abundance: many; d_gene: TRBD2; j_gene: TRBJ2-1; CDR3aa: CASSEGGRGPYNEQFF; CDR3nt: TGCGCCAGCAGTGAGGGCGGGAGGGGTCCCTACAATGAGCAGTTCTTC
v_gene: TRBV7-8; abundance: few; d_gene: .; j_gene: TRBJ1-5; CDR3aa: CASSTGIVNQPQHF; CDR3nt: TGTGCCAGCAGTACCGGGATCGTCAATCAGCCCCAGCATTTT
v_gene: TRBV5-5; abundance: few; d_gene: .; j_gene: TRBJ1-5; CDR3aa: CASSFAGESNQPQHF; CDR3nt: TGTGCCAGCAGCTTTGCCGGGGAGAGCAATCAGCCCCAGCATTTT
v_gene: TRBV7-2; abundance: many; d_gene: TRBD1; j_gene: TRBJ2-1; CDR3aa: CASSFGDRISYNEQFF; CDR3nt: TGTGCCAGCAGCTTCGGGGACAGGATCTCCTACAATGAGCAGTTCTTC
v_gene: TRBV4-1; abundance: few; d_gene: .; j_gene: TRBJ2-7; CDR3aa: CASSQGRSEQYF; CDR3nt: TGCGCCAGCAGCCAAGGTCGAAGCGAGCAGTACTTC
v_gene: TRBV4-2; abundance: .; d_gene: .; j_gene: TRBJ1-2; CDR3aa: CASSQDRDTGRHGYTF; CDR3nt: TGTGCCAGCAGCCAGGACCGGGACACAGGGAGGCATGGCTACACCTTC
v_gene: TRBV7-2; abundance: .; d_gene: TRBD1; j_gene: TRBJ1-4; CDR3aa: CASSAWTGTNEKLFF; CDR3nt: TGTGCCAGCAGCGCGTGGACAGGAACTAATGAAAAACTGTTTTTT
v_gene: TRBV11-3; abundance: once; d_gene: .; j_gene: TRBJ2-7; CDR3aa: CASSRPPKGYEQYF; CDR3nt: TGTGCCAGCAGTCGACCCCCCAAGGGCTACGAGCAGTACTTC
v_gene: TRBV5-1; abundance: .; d_gene: .; j_gene: TRBJ2-7; CDR3aa: CASSLVGSPPHTYEQYF; CDR3nt: TGCGCCAGCAGCTTGGTGGGCAGTCCACCGCATACCTACGAGCAGTACTTC
v_gene: TRBV19; abundance: .; d_gene: .; j_gene: TRBJ2-7; CDR3aa: CASSVGRENYEQYF; CDR3nt: TGTGCCAGTAGTGTTGGCAGAGAAAACTACGAGCAGTACTTC
v_gene: TRBV5-1; abundance: few; d_gene: .; j_gene: TRBJ2-1; CDR3aa: CASSSQGTPYNEQFF; CDR3nt: TGCGCCAGCAGCTCCCAGGGGACCCCTTACAATGAGCAGTTCTTC
v_gene: TRBV29-1; abundance: .; d_gene: .; j_gene: TRBJ1-1; CDR3aa: CSVVRGTEAFF; CDR3nt: TGCAGCGTTGTAAGGGGTACTGAAGCTTTCTTT
v_gene: TRBV20-1; abundance: .; d_gene: TRBD2; j_gene: TRBJ2-5; CDR3aa: CSARDESRLAGVKTQYF; CDR3nt: TGCAGTGCTAGAGATGAGTCCCGACTAGCGGGAGTTAAGACCCAGTACTTC
v_gene: TRBV12-3/TRBV12-4; abundance: few; d_gene: .; j_gene: TRBJ2-3; CDR3aa: CASSPQRSSTDTQYF; CDR3nt: TGTGCCAGCAGTCCTCAGAGATCATCCACAGATACGCAGTATTTT
v_gene: TRBV20-1; abundance: few; d_gene: .; j_gene: TRBJ1-2; CDR3aa: CSARDPGQGRGLRGYTF; CDR3nt: TGCAGTGCTAGAGATCCGGGGCAGGGTCGGGGGTTGCGTGGCTACACCTTC
v_gene: TRBV2; abundance: few; d_gene: .; j_gene: TRBJ2-1; CDR3aa: CASLGDHYNEQFF; CDR3nt: TGTGCCAGCTTAGGGGACCACTACAATGAGCAGTTCTTC
v_gene: TRBV7-9; abundance: .; d_gene: .; j_gene: TRBJ1-1; CDR3aa: CASSSTAGDTEAFF; CDR3nt: TGTGCCAGCAGCTCCACGGCAGGGGATACTGAAGCTTTCTTT
v_gene: TRBV6-5; abundance: few; d_gene: TRBD1; j_gene: TRBJ1-2; CDR3aa: CASTQTTGGVGYGYTF; CDR3nt: TGTGCCAGCACCCAAACAACAGGGGGAGTGGGCTATGGCTACACCTTC
v_gene: TRBV5-1; abundance: many; d_gene: .; j_gene: TRBJ2-2; CDR3aa: CASSLVGPGELFF; CDR3nt: TGCGCCAGCAGCTTGGTGGGGCCTGGGGAGCTGTTTTTT
v_gene: TRBV7-9; abundance: .; d_gene: .; j_gene: TRBJ2-7; CDR3aa: CASSLLGAYEQYF; CDR3nt: TGTGCCAGCAGCTTATTGGGGGCATACGAGCAGTACTTC
v_gene: TRBV12-3/TRBV12-4; abundance: .; d_gene: TRBD1; j_gene: TRBJ1-6; CDR3aa: CASSLGAGGFYSPLHF; CDR3nt: TGTGCCAGCAGTTTAGGGGCAGGGGGGTTCTATTCACCCCTCCACTTT
v_gene: TRBV12-3/TRBV12-4; abundance: .; d_gene: .; j_gene: TRBJ2-1; CDR3aa: CASSLRQHNEQFF; CDR3nt: TGTGCCAGCAGTTTACGACAGCACAATGAGCAGTTCTTC
v_gene: TRBV29-1; abundance: many; d_gene: TRBD1; j_gene: TRBJ1-2; CDR3aa: CSVVGDRGNYGYTF; CDR3nt: TGCAGCGTTGTCGGGGACAGGGGCAACTATGGCTACACCTTC
v_gene: TRBV4-3; abundance: .; d_gene: .; j_gene: TRBJ2-7; CDR3aa: CASSQDRHHEQYF; CDR3nt: TGCGCCAGCAGCCAAGATAGGCACCACGAGCAGTACTTC
v_gene: TRBV20-1; abundance: .; d_gene: .; j_gene: TRBJ2-1; CDR3aa: CSDRRLVGPTNEQFF; CDR3nt: TGCAGTGATAGAAGACTAGTTGGCCCCACCAATGAGCAGTTCTTC
v_gene: TRBV19; abundance: few; d_gene: TRBD2; j_gene: TRBJ2-1; CDR3aa: CASSIRSGNQFF; CDR3nt: TGTGCCAGTAGTATAAGGAGCGGGAACCAGTTCTTC
v_gene: TRBV12-3/TRBV12-4; abundance: few; d_gene: TRBD1; j_gene: TRBJ1-2; CDR3aa: CASSSPGQGGLGYTF; CDR3nt: TGTGCCAGCAGTTCACCGGGACAGGGAGGTCTCGGCTACACCTTC
v_gene: TRBV5-4; abundance: many; d_gene: TRBD2; j_gene: TRBJ2-1; CDR3aa: CASSLAGLSDNEQFF; CDR3nt: TGTGCCAGCAGCCTAGCGGGACTGTCCGACAATGAGCAGTTCTTC
v_gene: TRBV6-2/TRBV6-3; abundance: .; d_gene: .; j_gene: TRBJ2-1; CDR3aa: CATAIGGGGEQFF; CDR3nt: TGTGCCACCGCGATCGGGGGAGGCGGTGAGCAGTTCTTC
v_gene: TRBV27; abundance: .; d_gene: .; j_gene: TRBJ2-7; CDR3aa: CASSPPRDF; CDR3nt: TGTGCCAGCAGTCCCCCGCGGGACTTC
v_gene: TRBV6-4; abundance: .; d_gene: .; j_gene: TRBJ2-1; CDR3aa: CASSRIHEQFF; CDR3nt: TGTGCCAGCAGTCGGATCCATGAGCAGTTCTTC
v_gene: TRBV6-5; abundance: .; d_gene: .; j_gene: TRBJ2-7; CDR3aa: CASRDGHRNEQYF; CDR3nt: TGTGCCAGCAGGGACGGACACCGGAACGAGCAGTACTTC
v_gene: TRBV20-1; abundance: .; d_gene: .; j_gene: TRBJ2-1; CDR3aa: CSARDWGVTYNEQFF; CDR3nt: TGCAGTGCTAGAGATTGGGGGGTAACGTACAATGAGCAGTTCTTC
v_gene: TRBV4-2; abundance: few; d_gene: .; j_gene: TRBJ2-5; CDR3aa: CASSQAYITTAQETQYF; CDR3nt: TGTGCCAGCAGCCAAGCGTACATCACGACCGCGCAAGAGACCCAGTACTTC
v_gene: TRBV7-9; abundance: few; d_gene: .; j_gene: TRBJ1-4; CDR3aa: CASSWGVVSANEKLFF; CDR3nt: TGTGCCAGCAGTTGGGGGGTTGTGTCGGCTAATGAAAAACTGTTTTTT
v_gene: TRBV29-1; abundance: few; d_gene: .; j_gene: TRBJ2-3; CDR3aa: CSVEDGSGTIGQYF; CDR3nt: TGCAGCGTTGAAGATGGTTCAGGGACCATAGGGCAGTATTTT
v_gene: TRBV11-2; abundance: many; d_gene: TRBD1; j_gene: TRBJ1-1; CDR3aa: CASSSRTGGGTEAFF; CDR3nt: TGTGCCAGCAGCTCCCGGACAGGGGGTGGCACTGAAGCTTTCTTT